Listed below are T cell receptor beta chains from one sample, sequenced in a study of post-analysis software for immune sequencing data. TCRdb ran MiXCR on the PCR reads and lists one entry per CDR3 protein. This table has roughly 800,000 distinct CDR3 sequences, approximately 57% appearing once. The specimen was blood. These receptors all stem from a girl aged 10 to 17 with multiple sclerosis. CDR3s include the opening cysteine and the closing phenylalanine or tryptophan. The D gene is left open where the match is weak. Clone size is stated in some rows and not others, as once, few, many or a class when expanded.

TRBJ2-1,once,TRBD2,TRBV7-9,CASIAGGYYNEQFF,TGTGCCAGCATAGCGGGGGGGTATTACAATGAGCAGTTCTTC
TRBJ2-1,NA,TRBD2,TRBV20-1,CSARNGGGDEQFF,TGCAGTGCTAGGAACGGCGGGGGGGATGAGCAGTTCTTC
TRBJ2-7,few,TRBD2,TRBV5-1,CASSLSGSVEQYF,TGCGCCAGCAGCTTGAGCGGGAGTGTCGAGCAGTACTTC
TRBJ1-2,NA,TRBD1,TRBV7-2,CASSLNRGGGYTF,TGTGCCAGCAGCCTCAACAGGGGCGGCGGCTACACCTTC
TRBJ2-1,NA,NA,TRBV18,CASSGTHSLKFF,TGTGCCAGCTCAGGCACACACTCATTAAAGTTCTTC
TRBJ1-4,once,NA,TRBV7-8,CASSLALQATNEKLFF,TGTGCCAGCAGCTTAGCGCTCCAGGCAACTAATGAAAAACTGTTTTTT
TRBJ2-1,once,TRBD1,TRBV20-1,CSAPNRDRVSRGNEQFF,TGCAGTGCCCCCAACCGGGACAGGGTTTCCCGGGGGAATGAGCAGTTCTTC
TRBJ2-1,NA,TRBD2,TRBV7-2,CASSLRRGATYNEQFF,TGTGCCAGCAGCTTGAGGCGGGGGGCCACCTACAATGAGCAGTTCTTC
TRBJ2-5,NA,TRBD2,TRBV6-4,CASSDKMTSGRTVGETQYF,TGTGCCAGCAGTGACAAGATGACTAGCGGGAGGACCGTGGGAGAGACCCAGTACTTC
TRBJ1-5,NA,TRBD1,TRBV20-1,CSAKTGGYQPQHF,TGCAGTGCGAAGACAGGGGGTTATCAGCCCCAGCATTTT
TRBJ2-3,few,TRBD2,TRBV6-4,CASSVLAGTDTQYF,TGTGCCAGCAGTGTACTAGCGGGCACAGATACGCAGTATTTT
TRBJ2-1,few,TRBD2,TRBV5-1,CASSLVGRGGRSEQFF,TGCGCCAGCAGCTTGGTAGGGCGGGGGGGCAGAAGTGAGCAGTTCTTC
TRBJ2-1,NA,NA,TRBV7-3,CASSPSGTVNNEQFF,TGTGCCAGCAGCCCCAGCGGGACAGTCAACAATGAGCAGTTCTTC
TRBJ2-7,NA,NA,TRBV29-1,CSVRQDPRREQYF,TGCAGCGTCCGACAGGATCCACGCCGCGAGCAGTACTTC
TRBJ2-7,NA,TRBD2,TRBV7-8,CASSLMTSGFYEQYF,TGTGCCAGCAGCTTAATGACTAGCGGATTCTACGAGCAGTACTTC
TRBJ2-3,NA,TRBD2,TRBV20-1,CSARDTQREGLFQPDTQYF,TGCAGTGCTAGAGATACCCAGCGGGAGGGCCTCTTTCAGCCGGATACGCAGTATTTT
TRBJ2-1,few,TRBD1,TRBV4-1,CASSQGQGEQFF,TGCGCCAGCAGCCAAGGACAGGGTGAGCAGTTCTTC
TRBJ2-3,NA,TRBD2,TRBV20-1,CSASLAGRTDTQYF,TGCAGTGCTAGCCTAGCGGGACGCACAGATACGCAGTATTTT
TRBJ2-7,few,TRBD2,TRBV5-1,CASSTLAGAQYEQYF,TGCGCCAGCAGCACCCTAGCGGGGGCACAATACGAGCAGTACTTC
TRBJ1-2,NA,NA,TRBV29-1,CSVDPGLHGYTF,TGCAGCGTTGACCCGGGGTTGCATGGCTACACCTTC
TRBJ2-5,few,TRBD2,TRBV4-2,CASSQDRLAGGSETQYF,TGTGCCAGCAGCCAAGACAGGCTAGCGGGAGGGTCAGAGACCCAGTACTTC
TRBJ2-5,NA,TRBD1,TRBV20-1,CSARNRGRETQYF,TGCAGTGCGCGAAACAGGGGTAGGGAGACCCAGTACTTC
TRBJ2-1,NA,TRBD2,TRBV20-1,CSARDIAGEVSYNEQFF,TGCAGTGCTAGAGATATAGCGGGAGAGGTCTCCTACAATGAGCAGTTCTTC
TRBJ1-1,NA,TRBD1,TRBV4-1,CASSPDDRVANSNTEAFF,TGCGCCAGCAGCCCGGACGACAGGGTAGCTAACTCGAACACTGAAGCTTTCTTT
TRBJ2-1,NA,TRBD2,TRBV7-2,CASSLSSAGGPLNEQFF,TGTGCCAGCAGCTTATCGTCAGCGGGGGGGCCCCTCAATGAGCAGTTCTTC
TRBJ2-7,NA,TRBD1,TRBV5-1,CASSAGTGTAYEQYF,TGCGCCAGCAGTGCAGGAACCGGGACAGCCTACGAGCAGTACTTC
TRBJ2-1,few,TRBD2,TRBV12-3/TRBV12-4,CASSSTSGGYYNEQFF,TGTGCCAGCAGTTCTACTAGCGGGGGCTATTACAATGAGCAGTTCTTC
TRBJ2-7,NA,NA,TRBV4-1,CASSQATEDYSEQYF,TGCGCCAGCAGCCAAGCGACGGAGGATTATTCCGAGCAGTACTTC
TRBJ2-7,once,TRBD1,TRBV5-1,CASRIGQGNEQYF,TGCGCCAGCAGGATTGGACAGGGTAACGAGCAGTACTTC
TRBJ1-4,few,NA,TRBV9,CASSVVGSNEKLFF,TGTGCCAGCAGCGTTGTAGGCTCTAATGAAAAACTGTTTTTT
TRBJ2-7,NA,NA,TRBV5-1,CASSKTGAQPEWYF,TGCGCCAGCAGCAAAACGGGGGCACAGCCGGAATGGTACTTC
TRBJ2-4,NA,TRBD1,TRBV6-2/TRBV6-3,CASILRGRENIQYF,TGTGCCAGCATTCTAAGGGGGCGGGAAAACATTCAGTACTTC
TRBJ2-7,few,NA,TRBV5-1,CASSFPTDLVPEQYF,TGCGCCAGCAGCTTCCCGACAGATCTCGTCCCTGAGCAGTACTTC